The source of this TCR beta chain is a study of cytomegalovirus exposure and HLA in healthy donors. The study's findings and limits: More clonal expansion characterized HLA-associated TCR beta chains than equally common others in a later analysis. From TCR beta sequences, most subjects' HLA-A and HLA-B alleles were reportedly predicted accurately. A few CMV-associated chains proved CMV antigen-specific in vitro.

In the PCR, 60 Vbeta and 13 Jbeta primers were used. Only in-frame clones appear in the TCRdb table, and some are missing; sequencing was by immunoSEQ multiplex PCR. The sample records about 130,000 clones, about a sixth being singletons. This CDR3 comprises 15 residues. J gave up 3 bases and V 2 bases, and 1 base lay outside the gene matches. CDR1 is MNHEY and CDR2 is SMNVEV in the germline V gene (reference sequence). A remark on this clone: Its matching antigen is unknown.

The specimen sequenced was PBMCs. The chain carries TRBV27 and TRBJ2-3; 11 bases map to TRBD2. This sequence originates from a female donor in good health and CMV-seropositive. CDR3 in DNA: TGTGCCAGCAGTTTACGGACTAGCGGGACAGATACGCAGTATTTT. Translating gives CASSLRTSGTDTQYF.